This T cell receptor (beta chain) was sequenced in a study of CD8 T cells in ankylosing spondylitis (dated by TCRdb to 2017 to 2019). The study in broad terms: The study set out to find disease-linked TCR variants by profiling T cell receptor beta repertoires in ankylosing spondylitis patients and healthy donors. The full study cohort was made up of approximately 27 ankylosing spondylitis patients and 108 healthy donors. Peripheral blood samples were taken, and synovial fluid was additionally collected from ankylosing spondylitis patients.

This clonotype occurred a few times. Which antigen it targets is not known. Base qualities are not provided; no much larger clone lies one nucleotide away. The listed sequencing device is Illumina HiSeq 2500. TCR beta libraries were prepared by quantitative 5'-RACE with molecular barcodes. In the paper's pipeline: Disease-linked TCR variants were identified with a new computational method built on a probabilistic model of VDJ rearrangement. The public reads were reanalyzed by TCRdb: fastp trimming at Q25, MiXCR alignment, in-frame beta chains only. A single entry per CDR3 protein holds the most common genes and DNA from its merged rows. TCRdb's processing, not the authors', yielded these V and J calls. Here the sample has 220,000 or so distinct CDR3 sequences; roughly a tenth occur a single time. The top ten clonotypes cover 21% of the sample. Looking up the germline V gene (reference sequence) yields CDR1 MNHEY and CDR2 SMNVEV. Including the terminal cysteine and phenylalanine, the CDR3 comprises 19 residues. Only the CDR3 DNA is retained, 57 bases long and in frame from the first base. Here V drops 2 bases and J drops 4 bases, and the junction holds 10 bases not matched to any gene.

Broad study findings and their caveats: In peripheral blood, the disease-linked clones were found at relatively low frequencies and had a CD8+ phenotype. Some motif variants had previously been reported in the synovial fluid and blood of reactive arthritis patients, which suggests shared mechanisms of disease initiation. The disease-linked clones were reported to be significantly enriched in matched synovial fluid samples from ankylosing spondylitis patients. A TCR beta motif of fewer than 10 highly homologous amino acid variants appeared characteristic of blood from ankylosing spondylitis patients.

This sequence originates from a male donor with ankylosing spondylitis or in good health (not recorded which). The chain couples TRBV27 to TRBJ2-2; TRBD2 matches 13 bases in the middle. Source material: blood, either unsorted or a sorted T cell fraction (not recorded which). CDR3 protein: CASSLEGLAGKIGTGELFF. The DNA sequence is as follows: TGTGCCAGCAGTTTAGAGGGACTAGCGGGAAAGATTGGCACCGGGGAGCTGTTTTTT.